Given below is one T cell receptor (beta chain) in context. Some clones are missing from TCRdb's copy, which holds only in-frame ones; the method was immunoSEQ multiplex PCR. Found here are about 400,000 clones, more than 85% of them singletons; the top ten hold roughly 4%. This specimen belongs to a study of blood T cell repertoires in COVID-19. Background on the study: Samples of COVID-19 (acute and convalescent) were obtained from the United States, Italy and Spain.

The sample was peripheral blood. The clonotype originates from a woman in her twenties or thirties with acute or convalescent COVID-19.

CDR3 sequence reads: CATSTKRGQINYYGYTF. CDR3 sequence (DNA): TGTGCCACCAGCACCAAAAGGGGACAGATTAATTACTATGGCTACACCTTC. The chain is built from TRBV15 and TRBJ1-2, with TRBD1 identical over 7 bases. V shed 4 bases, J shed 3 bases, and the junction held 14 bases outside the gene matches. The length of the CDR3 is 17 residues. Germline V gene data show CDR1 as LNHNV and CDR2 as YYDKDF (reference sequence).